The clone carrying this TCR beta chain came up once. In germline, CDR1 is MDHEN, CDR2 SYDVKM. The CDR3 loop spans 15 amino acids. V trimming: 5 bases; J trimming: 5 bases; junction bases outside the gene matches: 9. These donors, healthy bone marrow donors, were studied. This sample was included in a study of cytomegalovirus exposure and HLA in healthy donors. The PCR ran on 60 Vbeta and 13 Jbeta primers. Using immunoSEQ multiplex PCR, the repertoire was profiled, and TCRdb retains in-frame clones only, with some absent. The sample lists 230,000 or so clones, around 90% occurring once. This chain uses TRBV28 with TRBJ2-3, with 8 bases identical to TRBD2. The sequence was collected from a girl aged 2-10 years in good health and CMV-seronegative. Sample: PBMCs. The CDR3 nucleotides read TGTGCCAGCAGTACACCGGGACTAGGAGGAGATACGCAGTATTTT. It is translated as CASSTPGLGGDTQYF.